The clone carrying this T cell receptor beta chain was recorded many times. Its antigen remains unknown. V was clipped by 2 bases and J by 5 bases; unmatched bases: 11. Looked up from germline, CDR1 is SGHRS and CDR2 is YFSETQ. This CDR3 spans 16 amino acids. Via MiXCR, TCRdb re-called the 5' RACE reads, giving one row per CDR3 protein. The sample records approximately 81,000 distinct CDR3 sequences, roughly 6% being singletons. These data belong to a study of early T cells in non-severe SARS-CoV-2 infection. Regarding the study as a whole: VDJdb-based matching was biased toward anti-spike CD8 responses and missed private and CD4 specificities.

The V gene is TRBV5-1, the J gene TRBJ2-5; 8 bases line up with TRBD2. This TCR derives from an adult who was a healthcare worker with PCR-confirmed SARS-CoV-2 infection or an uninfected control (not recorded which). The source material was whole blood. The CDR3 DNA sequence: TGCGCCAGCAGCTTTGTTAGCGGGAAAGGTGTCGAGACCCAGTACTTC. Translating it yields CASSFVSGKGVETQYF.